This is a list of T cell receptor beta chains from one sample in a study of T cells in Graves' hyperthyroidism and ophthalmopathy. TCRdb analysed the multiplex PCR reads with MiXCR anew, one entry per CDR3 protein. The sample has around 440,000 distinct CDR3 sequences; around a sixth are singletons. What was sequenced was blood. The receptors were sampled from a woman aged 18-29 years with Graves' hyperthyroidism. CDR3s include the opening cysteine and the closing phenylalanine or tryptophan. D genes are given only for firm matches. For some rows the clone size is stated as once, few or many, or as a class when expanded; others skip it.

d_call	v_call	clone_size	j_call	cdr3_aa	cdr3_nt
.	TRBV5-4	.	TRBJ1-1	CASSLEGGATEAFF	TGTGCCAGCAGCCTCGAAGGGGGGGCCACTGAAGCTTTCTTT
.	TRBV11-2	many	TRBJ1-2	CASSLAGDGYGYTF	TGTGCCAGCAGCTTAGCAGGGGACGGCTATGGCTACACCTTC
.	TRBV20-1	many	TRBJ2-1	CSAPLAGPSYNEQFF	TGCAGTGCACCCCTTGCGGGACCCTCCTACAATGAGCAGTTCTTC
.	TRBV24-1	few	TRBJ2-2	CATSEGRWRGGELFF	TGTGCCACCAGTGAGGGAAGATGGCGTGGCGGGGAGCTGTTTTTT
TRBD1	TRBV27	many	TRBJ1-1	CASGLTGGAGTEAFF	TGTGCCAGCGGCCTGACAGGGGGCGCGGGCACTGAAGCTTTCTTT
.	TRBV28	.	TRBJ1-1	CASSLATGAFF	TGTGCCAGCAGTTTGGCCACTGGAGCTTTCTTT
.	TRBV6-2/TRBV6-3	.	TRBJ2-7	CASGQTYEQYF	TGTGCCAGCGGACAGACCTACGAGCAGTACTTC
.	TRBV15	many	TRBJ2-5	CATGYGQETQYF	TGTGCCACCGGGTACGGCCAAGAGACCCAGTACTTC
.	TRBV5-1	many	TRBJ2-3	CASSANALGTRTDTQYF	TGCGCCAGCAGCGCAAACGCCCTCGGGACGAGAACAGATACGCAGTATTTT
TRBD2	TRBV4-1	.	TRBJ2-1	CASSQDRLAGVDEQFF	TGCGCCAGCAGCCAAGATAGGCTAGCGGGAGTCGATGAGCAGTTCTTC
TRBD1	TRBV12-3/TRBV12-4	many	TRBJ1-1	CASSNYRGLTEAFF	TGTGCCAGCAGTAACTACAGGGGGCTTACTGAAGCTTTCTTT
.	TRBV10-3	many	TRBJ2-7	CAISVTRVKDEQYF	TGTGCCATCAGTGTCACCAGGGTGAAGGACGAGCAGTACTTC
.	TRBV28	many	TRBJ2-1	CASSLRRRASYNEQFF	TGTGCCAGCAGTTTGAGGCGGCGGGCCTCCTACAATGAGCAGTTCTTC
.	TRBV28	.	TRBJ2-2	CASRSQGANTGELFF	TGTGCCAGCAGGTCTCAGGGAGCGAACACCGGGGAGCTGTTTTTT
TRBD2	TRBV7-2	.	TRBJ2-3	CASSFSVAGGILTDTQYF	TGTGCCAGCAGCTTCTCCGTAGCGGGGGGGATCCTCACAGATACGCAGTATTTT
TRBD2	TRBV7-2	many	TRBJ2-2	CASSPFSGRPNTGELFF	TGTGCCAGCAGCCCATTTAGCGGGAGGCCTAACACCGGGGAGCTGTTTTTT
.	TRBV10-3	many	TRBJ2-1	CAITEGSEQFF	TGTGCCATCACCGAGGGCAGTGAGCAGTTCTTC
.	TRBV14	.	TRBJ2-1	CASSQGGVGEAYYNEQFF	TGTGCCAGCAGCCAAGGGGGTGTGGGGGAGGCGTACTACAATGAGCAGTTCTTC
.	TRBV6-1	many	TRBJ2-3	CASRHLLALEEVTWGADTQYF	TGTGCCAGCAGACATCTTCTAGCGTTGGAGGAGGTAACCTGGGGAGCAGATACGCAGTATTTT
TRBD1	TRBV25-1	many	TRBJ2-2	CASSEDRDTGELFF	TGTGCCAGCAGTGAGGACAGGGACACCGGGGAGCTGTTTTTT
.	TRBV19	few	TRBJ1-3	CASSQQGLEDTIYF	TGTGCCAGTAGTCAACAGGGCCTAGAGGACACCATATATTTT
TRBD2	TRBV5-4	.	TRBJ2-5	CASSLLAGGLETQYF	TGTGCCAGCAGCTTGTTAGCGGGGGGTTTAGAGACCCAGTACTTC
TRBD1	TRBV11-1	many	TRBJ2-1	CASREDRGLNNEQFF	TGTGCCAGCAGGGAGGACAGGGGGTTAAACAATGAGCAGTTCTTC
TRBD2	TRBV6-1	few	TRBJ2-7	CASSLPSGEILRGYEQYF	TGTGCCAGCAGTCTTCCTAGCGGCGAAATTTTAAGGGGCTACGAGCAGTACTTC
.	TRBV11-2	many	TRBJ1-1	CASSSQAPEAFF	TGTGCCAGCAGCTCTCAGGCTCCTGAAGCTTTCTTT
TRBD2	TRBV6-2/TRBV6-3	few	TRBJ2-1	CASSRLAVGNDEQFF	TGTGCCAGCAGCCGACTAGCGGTCGGGAATGATGAGCAGTTCTTC
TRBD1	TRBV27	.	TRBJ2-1	CASSDADRGHNEQFF	TGTGCCAGCAGTGATGCGGACAGGGGGCATAATGAGCAGTTCTTC
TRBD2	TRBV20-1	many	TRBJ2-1	CSAPSGTSGRTPHNEQFF	TGCAGTGCACCATCCGGGACTAGCGGGAGGACACCTCACAATGAGCAGTTCTTC
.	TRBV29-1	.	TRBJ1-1	CSVRVVAEAFF	TGCAGCGTTCGGGTCGTTGCTGAAGCTTTCTTT
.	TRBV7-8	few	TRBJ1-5	CASSLARGRSQPQHF	TGTGCCAGCAGCTTAGCGAGGGGGAGGAGTCAGCCCCAGCATTTT
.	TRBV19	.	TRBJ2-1	CASSPEGVSYNEQFF	TGTGCCAGTAGTCCCGAGGGCGTCTCCTACAATGAGCAGTTCTTC
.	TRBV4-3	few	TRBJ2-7	CASSQGPRAVYEQYF	TGCGCCAGCAGCCAAGGCCCCCGGGCTGTCTACGAGCAGTACTTC
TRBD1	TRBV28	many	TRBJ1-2	CASRRPRGQGNGYTF	TGTGCCAGCAGGAGACCCCGGGGACAGGGAAATGGCTACACCTTC
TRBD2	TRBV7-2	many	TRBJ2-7	CASSGPPGLAGEYYEQYF	TGTGCCAGCAGCGGGCCGCCGGGACTAGCGGGGGAATACTACGAGCAGTACTTC
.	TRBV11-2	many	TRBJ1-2	CASSTQSAGVGYTF	TGTGCCAGCAGCACCCAAAGTGCAGGGGTAGGCTACACCTTC
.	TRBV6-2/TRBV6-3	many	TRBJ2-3	CASSYPVKGSADTQYF	TGTGCCAGCAGTTACCCCGTCAAGGGGTCTGCAGATACGCAGTATTTT
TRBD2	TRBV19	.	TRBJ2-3	CASNAGGPATQYF	TGTGCCAGTAACGCGGGAGGGCCTGCTACGCAGTATTTT
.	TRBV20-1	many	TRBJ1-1	CSAGRKGVDTEAFF	TGCAGTGCTGGACGGAAGGGAGTTGACACTGAAGCTTTCTTT
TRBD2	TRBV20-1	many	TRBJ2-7	CSARSAGDNYEQYF	TGCAGTGCTAGGTCAGCGGGGGACAACTACGAGCAGTACTTC
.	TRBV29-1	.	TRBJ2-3	CSVEAMDKITDTQYF	TGCAGCGTTGAAGCAATGGACAAGATTACAGATACGCAGTATTTT
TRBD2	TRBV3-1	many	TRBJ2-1	CASSQERQAGEMHEQFF	TGTGCCAGCAGCCAAGAGCGTCAGGCGGGAGAAATGCATGAGCAGTTCTTC
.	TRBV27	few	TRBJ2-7	CASRESGVFYEQYF	TGTGCCAGCAGAGAGTCAGGGGTATTCTACGAGCAGTACTTC
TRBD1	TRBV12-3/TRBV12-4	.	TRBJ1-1	CASREQGARGTEAFF	TGTGCCAGCAGAGAACAGGGGGCGCGTGGCACTGAAGCTTTCTTT
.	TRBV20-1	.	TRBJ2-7	CGSTRGPYEQYF	TGCGGATCGACTAGGGGTCCCTACGAGCAGTACTTC
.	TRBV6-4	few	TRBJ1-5	CASSRTFNQPQHF	TGTGCCAGCAGCCGGACGTTCAATCAGCCCCAGCATTTT
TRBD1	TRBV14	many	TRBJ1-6	CASSHRTGYNSPLHF	TGTGCCAGCAGCCACCGGACAGGGTATAATTCACCCCTCCACTTT
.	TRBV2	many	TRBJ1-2	CASSDGRAVGYTF	TGTGCCAGCAGTGATGGCAGGGCCGTTGGCTACACCTTC
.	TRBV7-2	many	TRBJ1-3	CATSGGIAGNTIYF	TGTGCCACGTCAGGAGGGATCGCTGGAAACACCATATATTTT
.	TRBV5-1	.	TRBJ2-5	CASSLGPSQETQYF	TGCGCCAGCAGCTTGGGGCCAAGCCAAGAGACCCAGTACTTC
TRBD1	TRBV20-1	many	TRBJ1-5	CSASGDRGGQPQHF	TGCAGTGCTAGTGGAGACAGGGGCGGGCAGCCCCAGCATTTT
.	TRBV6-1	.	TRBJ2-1	CASRRVYPANEQFF	TGTGCCAGCCGGCGAGTCTACCCCGCCAATGAGCAGTTCTTC
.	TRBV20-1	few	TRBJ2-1	CSARGTPIEQFF	TGCAGTGCTAGAGGGACCCCGATAGAGCAGTTCTTC
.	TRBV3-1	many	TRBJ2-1	CASSQKPPEQFF	TGTGCCAGCAGCCAAAAGCCGCCGGAGCAGTTCTTC